The 14 T cell receptor beta chains below come from one sample, sequenced in a study of metastatic and nonmetastatic thyroid tumors. TCRdb re-called the PCR reads through MiXCR. The sample carries fewer than 45,000 clones, around 20% recorded once. No patient had received any treatment before thyroid surgery. Sequencing was performed on blood. These receptors all stem from a female donor with papillary thyroid cancer or a benign thyroid nodule (not recorded which). Some clones in this sample may be carry-over from other donors' samples.

This clone was recorded many times. The V and J genes are TRBV18 and TRBJ2-2; 9 nucleotides line up with TRBD1. CDR1 and CDR2 (germline): KGHSH, LQKENI. Trimming at V came to 4 bases and at J to 4 bases, leaving 7 bases not matched to a gene. The CDR3 loop spans 16 amino acids. Here the CDR3 reads CASSRRDRVITGELFF. CDR3 sequence (DNA): TGTGCCAGCTCACGAAGGGACAGGGTGATCACCGGGGAGCTGTTTTTT. Looking up the rest from reference TRBV18 and TRBJ2-2 gives the full variable domain: NAGVMQNPRHLVRRRGQEARLRCSPMKGHSHVYWYRQLPEEGLKFMVYLQKENIIDESGMPKERFSAEFPKEGPSILRIQQVVRGDSAAYFCASSRRDRVITGELFFGEGSRLTVL.

This clone was recorded at least ten times. The gene calls are TRBV20-1 and TRBJ2-1; TRBD1 is a possible D gene (6 bases). Germline assignment: CDR1 DFQATT and CDR2 SNEGSKA (reference sequence). There are 10 residues in the CDR3. Trimming took off 3 bases at V and 14 bases at J, with 11 bases between the two ends. The CDR3 protein is CSASRHREFF. In nucleotides, the CDR3 is TGCAGTGCTAGCAGGCACAGGGAGTTCTTC.

This clone was picked up many times. The rearrangement joins TRBV6-1 to TRBJ2-6; TRBD1 matches 8 bases. The germline gives CDR1 MNHNS, CDR2 SASEGT. The CDR3 spans 16 residues. V gave up 6 bases and J gave up 1 base; unmatched junction bases: 5. As DNA, the CDR3 is TGTGCCAGCAGGCGACAGGGGCTATCTGGGGCCAACGTCCTGACTTTC. Protein: CASRRQGLSGANVLTF.

The CDR3 reads CASTRTPTPYEQYF. The CDR3 nucleotides are TGTGCCAGCACCCGGACACCGACCCCTTACGAGCAGTACTTC. The rearrangement links TRBV6-1 to TRBJ2-7; tentative D call: TRBD1 (5 bases). The V end lost 7 bases, the J end lost 4 bases, and 17 bases lay between the germline ends. CDR3 size: 14 residues. Germline CDR1 MNHNS, CDR2 SASEGT.

To note about this clone: A much larger clone differs from this one at a single base, so this may be a read error. This specimen includes other DNA sequences encoding the same CDR3. The chain couples TRBV29-1 to TRBJ1-1; D might be TRBD1 (5 bases). This CDR3 region has 14 residues. The germline V gene has CDR1 SQVTM and CDR2 ANQGSEA. Trimming removed 0 bases at V and 6 bases at J, with 14 bases between. The CDR3 nucleotides are TGCAGCGTTGAAGATGGTCGCAGGGTGGCTGAAGCTTTCTTT. As protein: CSVEDGRRVAEAFF.

This clone was counted between two and nine times. The CDR3 protein is CASSFRFGFYTF. The DNA of the CDR3 is TGTGCCAGCAGCTTCCGGTTCGGCTTCTACACCTTC. The chain carries TRBV7-9 and TRBJ1-2, with no clear D. Germline CDR1 reads SEHNR; CDR2 reads FQNEAQ (reference sequence). Trimming removed 3 bases at V and 10 bases at J, with 12 bases between. The CDR3 is 12 amino acids.

This clone was seen ten or more times. DNA of the CDR3: TGTGCCAGCTCACCAGAAGTGTATGGGGCCAACGTCCTGACTTTC. It translates to CASSPEVYGANVLTF. The chain uses TRBV18 and TRBJ2-6; D unresolved. Germline-derived CDR1 and CDR2 are KGHSH and LQKENI. The CDR3 consists of 15 residues. V lost 2 bases and J lost 3, with 8 bases in between.

Judged by abundance, this clone is medium-sized. V gene TRBV6-1 combines with J gene TRBJ2-7; unclear D gene. The CDR3 is 11 residues long. V lost 4 bases to trimming and J lost 6 bases, with 7 bases between them. Germline V gene data show CDR1 as MNHNS and CDR2 as SASEGT. Here the CDR3 reads CASSVMSEQYF. As DNA, the CDR3 is TGTGCCAGCAGTGTTATGAGCGAGCAGTACTTC.

This clone was detected ten times or more. The chain combines TRBV5-1 with TRBJ2-1, with TRBD2 identical over 7 bases. This CDR3 is 13 amino acids long. Trimming removed 1 base from V and 10 bases from J; junction bases left unmatched: 5. The germline V gene has CDR1 SGHRS and CDR2 YFSETQ. The CDR3 DNA sequence: TGCGCCAGCAGCTTGTCGGTTAGCGGGGAGCAGTTCTTC. Translation: CASSLSVSGEQFF.

This clone was observed a handful of times. The limits of the CDR3 on the DNA are not certain, so only TCRdb's listed CDR3 is given. The chain is built from TRBV12-3 or TRBV12-4 and TRBJ2-6. The CDR3 numbers 13 amino acids, ends counted. CDR3: CASILGGANVLTF.

This clone was seen repeatedly, ten times or more. The chain is built from TRBV2 and TRBJ2-1; 9 bases line up with TRBD1. Germline values: CDR1 SNHLY, CDR2 FYNNEI. This CDR3 is built from 13 residues. The V gene end was trimmed by 6 bases and the J gene end by 6 bases; junction bases not matched to a gene: 3. The CDR3 sequence is CASRQGAGNEQFF. In nucleotides, the CDR3 is TGTGCCAGCAGACAGGGGGCGGGCAATGAGCAGTTCTTC.

This clone came up many times. The rearrangement links TRBV20-1 to TRBJ1-5, with a possible D match to TRBD1 (5 bases). CDR1 DFQATT and CDR2 SNEGSKA come from the germline V gene (reference sequence). The CDR3 covers 15 residues. V dropped 0 bases and J dropped 2 bases, with 11 bases sitting between them. CDR3 residues: CSARDPMGGNQPQHF. The CDR3 DNA follows: TGCAGTGCTAGAGATCCGATGGGGGGCAATCAGCCCCAGCATTTT.

This clone was observed many times. The V call is TRBV19, the J call TRBJ1-1; perhaps TRBD1 as D (6 bases). CDR1 is LNHDA, CDR2 SQIVND, per germline (reference sequence). Trimming removed 6 bases at V and 2 bases at J, with 10 bases between. This CDR3 region has 13 residues. DNA for the CDR3: TGTGCCAGTAGGGTGGGACAAAACACTGAAGCTTTCTTT. Encoded protein: CASRVGQNTEAFF. The entire variable domain, with the rest obtained from reference TRBV19 and TRBJ1-1, is as follows: DGGITQSPKYLFRKEGQNVTLSCEQNLNHDAMYWYRQDPGQGLRLIYYSQIVNDFQKGDIAEGYSVSREKKESFPLTVTSAQKNPTAFYLCASRVGQNTEAFFGQGTRLTVV.

This clone was detected many times. This sequence joins TRBV4-2 and TRBJ1-1; D unclear. The CDR3 has 13 residues. Between the trimmed V and J ends, which lost 2 bases and 4 bases, there was a span of 8 bases. Germline V lookup: CDR1 LGHNA, CDR2 YNFKEQ. CDR3 region: CASSQPGSTEAFF. The CDR3 nucleotides are TGTGCCAGCAGCCAACCGGGTAGCACTGAAGCTTTCTTT.